The next 9 T cell receptor beta chains were all read from a single sample in a study of blood T cell repertoires in COVID-19. Sequenced by immunoSEQ multiplex PCR; TCRdb stores in-frame clones only, minus some. Of 250,000 to 350,000 clones in the sample, 86% were seen once. The specimen sequenced was peripheral blood. All receptors come from a woman aged 30 to 39 with active or convalescent COVID-19.

This chain links TRBV19 with TRBJ1-2; D call uncertain. The CDR3 extends over 11 amino acids. Between the trimmed V and J ends, which lost 5 bases and 4 bases, there was a span of 5 bases. Germline-derived CDR1 and CDR2 are LNHDA and SQIVND (reference sequence). CDR3 region: CASSLRYGYTF. DNA of the CDR3: TGTGCCAGTAGTCTACGCTATGGCTACACCTTC.

J is TRBJ1-2 and V is TRBV7-2; 8 nucleotides agree with TRBD1. In germline, CDR1 is SGHTA, CDR2 FQGNSA. The J segment lost 4 bases and the V segment lost 1 base, leaving 5 bases of the junction unmatched. CDR3 length equals 15 residues. DNA for the CDR3: TGTGCCAGCAGCTTAGGACAGGGGACAAGCTATGGCTACACCTTC. It is translated as CASSLGQGTSYGYTF.

This chain's CDR3 is CASSRQTGVGTEAFF. For the CDR3, the DNA is TGTGCCAGCAGCCGCCAAACGGGAGTTGGGACTGAAGCTTTCTTT. The J gene is TRBJ1-1, the V gene TRBV3-1 (or the pseudogene TRBV3-2); D ambiguous. CDR3 length equals 15 residues. Germline values: CDR1 LGHDT, CDR2 YNNKEL (reference sequence). Trimming took off 4 bases at V and 5 bases at J, with 17 bases between the two ends.

This clone was counted a few times. V gene TRBV18 combines with J gene TRBJ2-7; TRBD2 matches at 7 bases. The CDR3 has 12 residues. The germline V gene encodes CDR1 KGHSH and CDR2 LQKENI. Trimming took 4 bases from V and 5 from J; bases not matched to a gene: 2. In DNA, the CDR3 is TGTGCCAGCTCACTCGGACTAGACGAGCAGTACTTC. Translating it yields CASSLGLDEQYF.

The chain links TRBV7-2 to TRBJ1-4; D call uncertain. Between the trimmed V and J ends, which lost 5 bases and 7 bases, there was a span of 8 bases. The germline V gene encodes CDR1 SGHTA and CDR2 FQGNSA. The CDR3 has 12 residues. CDR3 DNA sequence: TGTGCCAGCAGCCAGGACTCTGAAAAACTGTTTTTT. Encoded protein: CASSQDSEKLFF.

The chain couples TRBV3-1 (or the pseudogene TRBV3-2) to TRBJ1-2; TRBD1 matches at 9 bases. CDR1 and CDR2 from the germline V gene are LGHDT and YNNKEL (reference sequence). The V gene end was trimmed by 4 bases and the J gene end by 5 bases; junction bases not matched to a gene: 5. The length of the CDR3 is 14 residues. The CDR3 DNA reads as TGTGCCAGCAGCCCCGGGACAGGGCAATATGGCTACACCTTC. It yields the protein CASSPGTGQYGYTF.

This sequence joins TRBV9 and TRBJ1-2; 7 nucleotides agree with TRBD1. The CDR3 has 12 residues. CDR1 is SGDLS and CDR2 is YYNGEE in the germline V gene. V was pared by 6 bases and J by 4 bases, with 3 bases of the junction left unmatched. CDR3 DNA: TGTGCCAGCACCAAGGGGGCCTATGGCTACACCTTC. Translating it yields CASTKGAYGYTF.

The chain couples TRBV19 to TRBJ1-2; TRBD1 matches at 7 bases. The germline V gene encodes CDR1 LNHDA and CDR2 SQIVND (reference sequence). Germline trimming cut 7 bases from V and 0 bases from J; bases unmatched to any gene: 14. The CDR3 loop spans 17 amino acids. CDR3 sequence reads: CASNPGTVYSPNYGYTF. CDR3 DNA: TGTGCCAGTAACCCCGGGACAGTTTATTCCCCTAACTATGGCTACACCTTC.

This chain joins TRBV5-8 and TRBJ2-3; 7 bases line up with TRBD1. J lost 1 base, V lost 4 bases, and 6 bases had no gene match. Germline V gene sequence: CDR1 SGHTS, CDR2 YDEGEE. This CDR3 region has 15 residues. CDR3 sequence (DNA): TGTGCCAGCAGCCGAAGGGACAGCCGCACAGATACGCAGTATTTT. Encoded protein: CASSRRDSRTDTQYF.